The T cell receptor beta chain described here comes from a study of blood T cell repertoires in COVID-19. Profiled with immunoSEQ multiplex PCR; TCRdb holds only in-frame clones, not every one. The sample has a few hundred thousand clones; approximately 90% are singletons. Looked up from germline, CDR1 is SGHRS and CDR2 is YFSETQ. V dropped 4 bases and J dropped 2; count of bases not matched to a gene: 6. The CDR3 is 16 amino acids. Source material: peripheral blood. The receptor's source is a man younger than 35 with active or convalescent COVID-19. The chain employs TRBV5-1 and TRBJ2-3, with TRBD2 identical over 11 bases. The DNA for the CDR3 is TGCGCCAGCAGCCTCGGACTAGCGGGCATCACAGATACGCAGTATTTT. This encodes CASSLGLAGITDTQYF.